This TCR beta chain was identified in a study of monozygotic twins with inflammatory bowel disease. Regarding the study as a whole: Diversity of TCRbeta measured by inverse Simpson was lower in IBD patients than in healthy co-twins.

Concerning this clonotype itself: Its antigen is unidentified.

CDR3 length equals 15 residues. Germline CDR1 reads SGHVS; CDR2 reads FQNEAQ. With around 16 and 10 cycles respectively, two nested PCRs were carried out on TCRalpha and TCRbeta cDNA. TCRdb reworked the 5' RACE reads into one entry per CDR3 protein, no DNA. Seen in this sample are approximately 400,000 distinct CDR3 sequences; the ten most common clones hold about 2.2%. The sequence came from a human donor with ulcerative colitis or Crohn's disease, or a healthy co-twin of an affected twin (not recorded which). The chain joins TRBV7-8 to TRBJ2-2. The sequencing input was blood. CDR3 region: CASSLASANTGELFF.